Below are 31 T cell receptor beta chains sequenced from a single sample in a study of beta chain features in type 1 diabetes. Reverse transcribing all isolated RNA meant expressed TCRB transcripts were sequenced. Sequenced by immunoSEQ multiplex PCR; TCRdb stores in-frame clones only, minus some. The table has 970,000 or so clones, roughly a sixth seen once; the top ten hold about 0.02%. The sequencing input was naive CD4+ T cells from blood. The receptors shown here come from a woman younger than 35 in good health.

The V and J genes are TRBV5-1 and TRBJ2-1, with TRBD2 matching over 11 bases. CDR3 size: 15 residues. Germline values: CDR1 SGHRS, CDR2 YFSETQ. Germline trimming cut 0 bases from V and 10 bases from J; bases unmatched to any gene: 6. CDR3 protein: CASSLALAGGREQFF. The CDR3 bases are TGCGCCAGCAGCTTGGCTCTAGCGGGAGGACGGGAGCAGTTCTTC.

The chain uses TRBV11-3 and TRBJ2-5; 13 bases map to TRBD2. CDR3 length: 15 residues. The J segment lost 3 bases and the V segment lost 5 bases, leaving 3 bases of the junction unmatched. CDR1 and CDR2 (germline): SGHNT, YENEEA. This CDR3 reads CASSTGLAGEETQYF. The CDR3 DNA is TGTGCCAGCAGCACTGGACTAGCGGGAGAAGAGACCCAGTACTTC.

For the CDR3, the DNA is TGTGCCAGCTCGGAGTATTCGGACAATGAGCAGTTCTTC. Its protein is CASSEYSDNEQFF. The rearrangement joins TRBV18 to TRBJ2-1; D not certain. The CDR3 totals 13 residues. Trimming shortened V by 6 bases and J by 5 bases, and 11 bases separated the two germline ends. Germline V gene data show CDR1 as KGHSH and CDR2 as LQKENI.

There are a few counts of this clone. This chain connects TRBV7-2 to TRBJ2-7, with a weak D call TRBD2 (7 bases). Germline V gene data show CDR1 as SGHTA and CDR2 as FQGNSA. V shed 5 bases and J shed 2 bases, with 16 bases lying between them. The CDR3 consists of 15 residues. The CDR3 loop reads CASSVGGGRTYEQYF. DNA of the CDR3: TGTGCCAGCAGCGTAGGGGGGGGCAGGACCTACGAGCAGTACTTC.

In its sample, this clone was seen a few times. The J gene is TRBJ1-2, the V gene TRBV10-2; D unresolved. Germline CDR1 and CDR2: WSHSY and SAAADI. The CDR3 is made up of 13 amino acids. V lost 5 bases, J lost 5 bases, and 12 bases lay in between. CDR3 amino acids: CASSSASVYGYTF. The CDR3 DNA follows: TGCGCCAGCAGTTCCGCTTCCGTTTATGGCTACACCTTC.

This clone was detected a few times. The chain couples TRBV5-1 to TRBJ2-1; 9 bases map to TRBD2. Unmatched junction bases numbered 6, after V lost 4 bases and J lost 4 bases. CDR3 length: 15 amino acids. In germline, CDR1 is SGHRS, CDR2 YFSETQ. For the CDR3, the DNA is TGCGCCAGCAGCCGAGAGACTAGCGGATACAATGAGCAGTTCTTC. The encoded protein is CASSRETSGYNEQFF.

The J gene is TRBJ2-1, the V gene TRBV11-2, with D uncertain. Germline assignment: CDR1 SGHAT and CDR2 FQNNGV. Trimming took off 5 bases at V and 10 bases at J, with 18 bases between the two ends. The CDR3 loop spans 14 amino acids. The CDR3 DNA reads TGTGCCAGCAGCCCGTCTTCTACCCGCAGGGAGCAGTTCTTC. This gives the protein CASSPSSTRREQFF. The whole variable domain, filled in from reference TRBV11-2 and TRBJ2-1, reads EAGVAQSPRYKIIEKRQSVAFWCNPISGHATLYWYQQILGQGPKLLIQFQNNGVVDDSQLPKDRFSAERLKGVDSTLKIQPAKLEDSAVYLCASSPSSTRREQFFGPGTRLTVL.

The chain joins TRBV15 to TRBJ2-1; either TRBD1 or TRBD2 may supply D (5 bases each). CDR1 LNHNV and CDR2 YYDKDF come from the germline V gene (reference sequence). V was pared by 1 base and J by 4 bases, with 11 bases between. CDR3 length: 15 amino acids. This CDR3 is CATSRGGSEYNEQFF. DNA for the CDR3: TGTGCCACCAGCAGAGGGGGGAGCGAGTACAATGAGCAGTTCTTC.

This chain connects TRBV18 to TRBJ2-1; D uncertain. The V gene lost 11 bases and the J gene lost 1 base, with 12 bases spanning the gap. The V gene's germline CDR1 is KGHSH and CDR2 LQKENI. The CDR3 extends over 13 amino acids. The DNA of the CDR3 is TGTGCCGCTTCGCCTAGTTCCTACAATGAGCAGTTCTTC. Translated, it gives CAASPSSYNEQFF.

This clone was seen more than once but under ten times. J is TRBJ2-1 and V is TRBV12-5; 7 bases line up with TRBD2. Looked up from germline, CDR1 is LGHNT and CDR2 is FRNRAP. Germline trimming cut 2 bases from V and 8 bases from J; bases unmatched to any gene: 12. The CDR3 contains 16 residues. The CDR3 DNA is TGTGCTAGTGGTTTGAGTCCCAGCGGGATTATTTATGAGCAGTTCTTC. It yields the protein CASGLSPSGIIYEQFF.

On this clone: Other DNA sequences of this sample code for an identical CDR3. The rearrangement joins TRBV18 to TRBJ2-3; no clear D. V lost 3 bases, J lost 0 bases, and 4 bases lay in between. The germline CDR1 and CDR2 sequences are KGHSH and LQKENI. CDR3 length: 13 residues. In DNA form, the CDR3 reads TGTGCCAGCTCACCGGGCAGCACAGATACGCAGTATTTT. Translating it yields CASSPGSTDTQYF.

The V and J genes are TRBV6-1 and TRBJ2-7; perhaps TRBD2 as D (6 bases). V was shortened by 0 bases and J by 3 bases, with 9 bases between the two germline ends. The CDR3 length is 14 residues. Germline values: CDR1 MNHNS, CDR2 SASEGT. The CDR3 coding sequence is TGTGCCAGCAGTGAAGCCGGGACTTTCTACGAGCAGTACTTC. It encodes CASSEAGTFYEQYF.

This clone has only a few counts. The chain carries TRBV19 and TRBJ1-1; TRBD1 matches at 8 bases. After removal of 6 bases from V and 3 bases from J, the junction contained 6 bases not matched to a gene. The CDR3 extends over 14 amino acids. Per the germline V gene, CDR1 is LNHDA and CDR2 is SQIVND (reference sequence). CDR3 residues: CASSTGQGDTEAFF. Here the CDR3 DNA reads TGTGCCAGTAGCACAGGACAGGGCGACACTGAAGCTTTCTTT.

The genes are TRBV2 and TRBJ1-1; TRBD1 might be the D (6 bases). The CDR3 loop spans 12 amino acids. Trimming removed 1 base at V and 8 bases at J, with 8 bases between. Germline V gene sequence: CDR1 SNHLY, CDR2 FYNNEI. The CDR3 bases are TGTGCCAGCAGTGAAGGGGGGCAGGAAGCTTTCTTT. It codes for CASSEGGQEAFF.

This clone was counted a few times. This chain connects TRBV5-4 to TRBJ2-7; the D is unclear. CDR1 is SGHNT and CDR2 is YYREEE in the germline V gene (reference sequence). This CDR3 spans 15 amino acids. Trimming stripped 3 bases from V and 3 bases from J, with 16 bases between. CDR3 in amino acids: CASSSSYGVIYEQYF. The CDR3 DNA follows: TGTGCCAGCAGCTCATCGTATGGGGTAATCTACGAGCAGTACTTC.

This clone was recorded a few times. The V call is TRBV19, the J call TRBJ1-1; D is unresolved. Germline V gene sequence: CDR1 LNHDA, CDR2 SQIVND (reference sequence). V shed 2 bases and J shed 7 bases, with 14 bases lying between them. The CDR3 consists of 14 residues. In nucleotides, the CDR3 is TGTGCCAGTAGTATAAAGGGTAGAGTGGATGAAGCTTTCTTT. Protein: CASSIKGRVDEAFF.

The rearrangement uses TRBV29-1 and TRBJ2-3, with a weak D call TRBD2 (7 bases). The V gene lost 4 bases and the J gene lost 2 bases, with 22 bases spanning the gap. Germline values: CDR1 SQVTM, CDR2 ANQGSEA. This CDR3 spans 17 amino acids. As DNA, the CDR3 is TGCAGCGTTGGAGGGCGGGGGCCGACCGTAGTCACAGATACGCAGTATTTT. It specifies CSVGGRGPTVVTDTQYF.

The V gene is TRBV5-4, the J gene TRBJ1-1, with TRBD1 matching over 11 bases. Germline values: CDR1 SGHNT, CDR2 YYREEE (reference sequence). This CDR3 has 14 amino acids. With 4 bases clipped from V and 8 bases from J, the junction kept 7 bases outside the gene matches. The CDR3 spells CASSQDRGLMEAFF. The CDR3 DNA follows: TGTGCCAGCAGCCAGGACAGGGGGCTGATGGAAGCTTTCTTT.

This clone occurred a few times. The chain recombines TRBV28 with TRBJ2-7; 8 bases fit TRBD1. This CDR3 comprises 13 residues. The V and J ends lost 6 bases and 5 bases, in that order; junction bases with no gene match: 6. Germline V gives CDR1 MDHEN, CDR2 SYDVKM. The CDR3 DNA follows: TGTGCCAGCAGGCGACAGGGGACCCACGAGCAGTACTTC. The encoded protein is CASRRQGTHEQYF.

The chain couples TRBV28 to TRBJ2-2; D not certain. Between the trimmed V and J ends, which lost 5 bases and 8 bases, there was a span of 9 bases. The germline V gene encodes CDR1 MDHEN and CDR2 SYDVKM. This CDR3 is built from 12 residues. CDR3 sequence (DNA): TGTGCCAGCAGTACGCTAGGAGGGGAGCTGTTTTTT. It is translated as CASSTLGGELFF.

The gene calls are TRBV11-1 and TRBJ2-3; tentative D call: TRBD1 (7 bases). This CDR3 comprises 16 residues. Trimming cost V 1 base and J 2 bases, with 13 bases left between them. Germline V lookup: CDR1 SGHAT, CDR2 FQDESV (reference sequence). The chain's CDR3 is CASSLVWRGPTDTQYF. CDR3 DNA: TGTGCCAGCAGCTTAGTCTGGAGGGGGCCCACAGATACGCAGTATTTT.

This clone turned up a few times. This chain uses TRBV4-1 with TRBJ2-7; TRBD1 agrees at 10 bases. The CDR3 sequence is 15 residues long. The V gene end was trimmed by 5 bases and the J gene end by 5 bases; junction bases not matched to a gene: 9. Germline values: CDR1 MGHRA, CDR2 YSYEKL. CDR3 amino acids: CASSWTGQGLDEQYF. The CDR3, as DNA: TGCGCCAGCAGCTGGACGGGACAGGGGCTGGACGAGCAGTACTTC.

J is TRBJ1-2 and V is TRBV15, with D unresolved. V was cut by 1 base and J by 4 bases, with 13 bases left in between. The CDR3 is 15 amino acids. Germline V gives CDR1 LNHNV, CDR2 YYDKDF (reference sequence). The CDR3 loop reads CATSRGKGPFYGYTF. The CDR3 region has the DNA TGTGCCACCAGCAGAGGGAAAGGCCCTTTCTATGGCTACACCTTC.

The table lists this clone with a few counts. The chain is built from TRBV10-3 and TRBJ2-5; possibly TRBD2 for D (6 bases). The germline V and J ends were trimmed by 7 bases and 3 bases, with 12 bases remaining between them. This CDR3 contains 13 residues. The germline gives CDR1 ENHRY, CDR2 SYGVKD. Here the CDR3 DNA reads TGTGCCATCAAATCGGGAGTTGAAGAGACCCAGTACTTC. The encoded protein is CAIKSGVEETQYF.

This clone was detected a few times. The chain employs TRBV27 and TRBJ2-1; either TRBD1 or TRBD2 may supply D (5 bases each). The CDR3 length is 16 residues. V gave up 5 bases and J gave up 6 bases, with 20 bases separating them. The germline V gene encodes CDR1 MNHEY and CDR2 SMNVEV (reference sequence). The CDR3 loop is CASSPVGTRGRNEQFF. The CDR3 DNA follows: TGTGCCAGCAGTCCTGTCGGCACTAGGGGTCGCAATGAGCAGTTCTTC.

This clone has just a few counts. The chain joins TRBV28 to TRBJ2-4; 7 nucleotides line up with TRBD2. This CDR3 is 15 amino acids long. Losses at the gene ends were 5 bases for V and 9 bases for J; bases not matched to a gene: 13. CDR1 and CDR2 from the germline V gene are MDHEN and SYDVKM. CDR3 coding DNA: TGTGCCAGCAGTATACTAGCGACGCCCGAGGGCATTCAGTACTTC. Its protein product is CASSILATPEGIQYF.

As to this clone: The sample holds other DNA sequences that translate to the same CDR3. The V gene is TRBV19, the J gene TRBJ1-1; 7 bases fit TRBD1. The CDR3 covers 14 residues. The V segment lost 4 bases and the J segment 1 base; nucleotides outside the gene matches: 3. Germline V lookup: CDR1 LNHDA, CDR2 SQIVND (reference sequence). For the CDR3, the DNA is TGTGCCAGTAGTAATCAGGGGGGGAACACTGAAGCTTTCTTT. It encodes CASSNQGGNTEAFF.

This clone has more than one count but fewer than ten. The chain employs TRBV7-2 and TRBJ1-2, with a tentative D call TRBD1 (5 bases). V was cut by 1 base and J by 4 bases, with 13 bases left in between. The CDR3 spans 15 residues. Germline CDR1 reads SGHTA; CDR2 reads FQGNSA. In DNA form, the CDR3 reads TGTGCCAGCAGCTTAGGGCAGGGACCGTCCTATGGCTACACCTTC. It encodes CASSLGQGPSYGYTF.

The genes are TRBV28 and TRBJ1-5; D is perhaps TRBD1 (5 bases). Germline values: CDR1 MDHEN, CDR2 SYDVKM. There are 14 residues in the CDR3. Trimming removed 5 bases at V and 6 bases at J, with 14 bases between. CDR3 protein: CASSGDWIAQPQHF. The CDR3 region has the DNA TGTGCCAGCAGTGGGGACTGGATCGCTCAGCCCCAGCATTTT.

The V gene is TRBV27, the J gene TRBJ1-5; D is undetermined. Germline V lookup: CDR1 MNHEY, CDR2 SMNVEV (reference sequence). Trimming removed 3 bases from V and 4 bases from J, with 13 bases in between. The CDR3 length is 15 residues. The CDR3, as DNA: TGTGCCAGCAGTTTCAGAGGGCTGGGAAATCAGCCCCAGCATTTT. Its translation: CASSFRGLGNQPQHF.

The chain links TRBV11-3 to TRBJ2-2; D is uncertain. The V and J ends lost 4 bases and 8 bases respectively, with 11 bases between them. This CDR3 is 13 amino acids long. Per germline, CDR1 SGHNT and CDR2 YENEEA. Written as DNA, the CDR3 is TGTGCCAGCAGCTCCCCGCTCGCGGGGGAGCTGTTTTTT. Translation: CASSSPLAGELFF.